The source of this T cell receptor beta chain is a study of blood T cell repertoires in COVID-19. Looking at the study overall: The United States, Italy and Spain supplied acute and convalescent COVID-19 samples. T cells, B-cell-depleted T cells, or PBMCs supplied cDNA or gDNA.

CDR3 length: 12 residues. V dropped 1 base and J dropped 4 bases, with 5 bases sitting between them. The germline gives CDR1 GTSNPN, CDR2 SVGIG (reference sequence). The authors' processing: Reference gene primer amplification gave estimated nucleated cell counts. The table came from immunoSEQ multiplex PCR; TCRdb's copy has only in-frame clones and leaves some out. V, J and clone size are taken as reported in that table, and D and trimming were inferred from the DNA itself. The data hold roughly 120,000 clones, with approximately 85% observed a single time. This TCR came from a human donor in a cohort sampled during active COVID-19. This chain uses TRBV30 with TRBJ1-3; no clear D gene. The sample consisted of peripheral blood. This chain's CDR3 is CAWSDQGNTIYF. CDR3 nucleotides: TGTGCCTGGAGTGACCAGGGAAACACCATATATTTT.